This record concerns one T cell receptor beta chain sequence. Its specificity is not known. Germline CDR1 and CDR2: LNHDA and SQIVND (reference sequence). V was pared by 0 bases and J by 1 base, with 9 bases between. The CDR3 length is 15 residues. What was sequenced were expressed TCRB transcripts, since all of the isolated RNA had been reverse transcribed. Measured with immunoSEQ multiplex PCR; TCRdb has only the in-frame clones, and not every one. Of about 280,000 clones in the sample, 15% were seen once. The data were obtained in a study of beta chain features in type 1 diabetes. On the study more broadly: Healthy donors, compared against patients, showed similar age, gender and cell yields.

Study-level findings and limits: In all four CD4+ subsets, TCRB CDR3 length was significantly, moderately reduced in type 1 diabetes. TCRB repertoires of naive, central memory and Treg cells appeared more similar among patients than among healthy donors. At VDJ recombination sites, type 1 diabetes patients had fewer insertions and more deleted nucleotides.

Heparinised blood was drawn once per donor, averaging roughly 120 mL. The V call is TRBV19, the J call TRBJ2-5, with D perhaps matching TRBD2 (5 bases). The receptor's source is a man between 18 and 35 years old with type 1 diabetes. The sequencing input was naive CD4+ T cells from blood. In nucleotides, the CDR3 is TGTGCCAGTAGTATAGATCGGGAACTCCAAGAGACCCAGTACTTC. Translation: CASSIDRELQETQYF.